The entry below describes one T cell receptor (beta chain). Its binding antigen is unknown. Base qualities are missing; no much larger clone stands one base away. These data belong to a study of blood T cell repertoires in COVID-19 (dated by TCRdb to 2018 to 2021). As for the study more broadly: Collaborator samples came from the United States, Italy and Spain and covered acute and convalescent phases of COVID-19. The prospective study material was composed of cDNA or gDNA derived from T cells, B-cell-depleted T cells, or PBMCs. Where HLA class I and class II types were available, the types were taken from metadata supplied by the sample provider, not from assay-based typing. The samples were drawn from the first 160 participants of the ongoing ImmuneRACE study and from more than 1,000 subjects provided by 6 global collaborators. A de-identified subject ID, COVID-19 status, age in years and sex were almost always included in the sample metadata. The repertoires were released in a freely available public database meant as a resource for research on the immune response to SARS-CoV-2. Subjects who had been exposed to COVID-19, were actively infected with it, or had recovered from it provided the deeply sampled blood TCRbeta repertoires that made up the dataset.

TCRbeta CDR3 regions were amplified from genomic DNA using the immunoSEQ Assay, a bias-controlled multiplex PCR. The paper's processing steps were these. Nucleated cell counts per sample were estimated from amplification of reference gene primers within the assay. To quantify the absolute abundance of each unique TCRbeta CDR3 rearrangement, sequence reads were collapsed and filtered. Productive Simpson clonality was computed per sample as the square root of Simpson's diversity index over productive rearrangements. Drawn from immuneACCESS, this table holds only the in-frame rearrangements with V and J called that TCRdb kept. Clones are partly lost; checked studies trace under half to an unresolved V gene and leave the rest unexplained. V and J calls plus clone size are reproduced from that table; the DNA served to infer D and trimming. Present in this sample are some 130,000 clones, around 89% of which were seen just once. The top ten clonotypes cover approximately 4.3% of the sample.

One collaborating source in Seattle enrolled patients during active infection and followed them longitudinally through the course of disease. The collaborating institutions used their own protocols to collect whole blood in K2EDTA tubes. For TCRbeta analysis, collaborators shipped samples as frozen whole blood, isolated PBMCs, or DNA extracted from either of those sample types. Overall results and qualifications from the work: How much clinical and demographic metadata was included differed by source and by participant, and the metadata was provided uncurated.

This sequence was found in a man between 60 and 70 years old with COVID-19, enrolled during active disease. The sequenced sample was peripheral blood.

CDR3 region: CASSEEGEKPAQHF. The DNA is TGCGCCAGCAGTGAGGAAGGAGAAAAACCAGCCCAGCATTTT. Recombination connected TRBV10-2 to TRBJ1-5; the D gene remains uncertain. Relative to germline, V is 2 bases shorter and J is 11 bases shorter, with 16 bases between their ends. Reading the germline V gene gives CDR1 WSHSY and CDR2 SAAADI. Measured from the cysteine to the phenylalanine, the CDR3 is 14 residues long. Of all the DNA, just the CDR3 is kept, 42 bases in frame from base 1.